This T cell receptor beta chain derives from a study of blood T cell repertoires in COVID-19 (TCRdb year 2020). Context from the whole study: Collaborator samples came from the United States, Italy and Spain and covered acute and convalescent phases of COVID-19. The samples were drawn from two sources: the first 160 participants of the ongoing ImmuneRACE study, and 1,000 to 1,500 subjects contributed by 6 global collaborators. Deeply sampled blood TCRbeta repertoires from subjects exposed to, actively infected with, or recovered from COVID-19 were included in the dataset. The repertoires were made available in a free public database intended to serve as a resource for research on the immune response to SARS-CoV-2. Where HLA class I and class II types were available, the types were taken from metadata supplied by the sample provider, not from assay-based typing. The prospective study material was composed of cDNA or gDNA derived from T cells, B-cell-depleted T cells, or PBMCs. The sample metadata nearly always contained a de-identified subject ID, COVID-19 status, age in years and sex. General conclusions and limits of the study: How much clinical and demographic metadata was included differed by source and by participant, and the metadata was provided uncurated.

TCRbeta CDR3 regions were amplified from genomic DNA by means of the immunoSEQ Assay, a bias-controlled multiplex PCR. On the authors' methods: Within the assay, amplification of reference gene primers was used to estimate how many nucleated cells each sample contained. To quantify the absolute abundance of each unique TCRbeta CDR3 rearrangement, sequence reads were collapsed and filtered. For each sample, productive Simpson clonality was calculated by taking the square root of Simpson's diversity index across productive rearrangements. TCRdb holds this immuneACCESS table with in-frame rearrangements only. Some clones are missing; in checked studies, unresolved V genes explain under half, and the rest has no known cause. V and J calls and clone size follow that table, whereas D and trimming were derived from the DNA. The sample data list 130,000 or so clones, and around nine tenths of these were observed just once. The leading ten clones occupy approximately 1.5% of the sample.

From the germline V gene, CDR1 is SGDLS and CDR2 is YYNGEE. V lost 0 bases and J lost 9 bases; the stretch between them is 16 bases long. The CDR3 runs 15 residues from the cysteine to the phenylalanine. Only the CDR3 portion is preserved as DNA: 45 bases, with reading frame beginning at the first base. Collaborating institutions collected whole blood in K2EDTA tubes following their own protocols. For TCRbeta analysis, collaborators shipped samples as frozen whole blood, isolated PBMCs, or DNA extracted from either of those sample types. Comment on this clone: Its antigen has not been determined. No base-level quality is on record; no much larger clone is a single base apart.

The origin of this receptor is a human donor in a cohort sampled during active COVID-19. Rearrangement joined TRBV9 to TRBJ2-1; a weak D assignment points to TRBD2 (6 bases agree). Sequencing used peripheral blood. This receptor has the CDR3 CASSVVGAGFGEQFF. The nucleotide sequence reads TGTGCCAGCAGCGTAGTAGGAGCGGGCTTTGGTGAGCAGTTCTTC.